Presented here are 21 T cell receptor beta chains from one specimen sequenced in a study of shared clonotypes between healthy human individuals. CD45RO-negative cells were positively selected for CCR7, leaving out terminally differentiated effector memory CD45RA+ cells. This table comes from immunoSEQ multiplex PCR, and its TCRdb copy is limited to in-frame clones, with some not included. The sample carries some 2 million clones, roughly 94% recorded once. Sequenced: naive CD8+ T cells sorted from blood. The receptor set was obtained from a man younger than 30 in good health.

The count of this clone is one. The chain couples TRBV10-1 to TRBJ2-3; TRBD2 is a possible D gene (5 bases). The CDR3 covers 15 residues. The V and J ends lost 2 bases and 0 bases respectively, with 9 bases between them. Germline V CDR1 and CDR2: WNHNN, SYGVQD (reference sequence). The CDR3 sequence is CASSEGLTSTDTQYF. The CDR3 coding sequence is TGCGCCAGCAGTGAGGGACTGACTAGCACAGATACGCAGTATTTT.

The chain carries TRBV27 and TRBJ2-5; weak D call: TRBD2 (5 bases). The CDR3 consists of 14 residues. V gave up 2 bases and J gave up 4 bases, with 11 bases separating them. Germline loops: CDR1 MNHEY, CDR2 SMNVEV (reference sequence). CDR3 bases: TGTGCCAGCAGTTTAAATGAAGAGGGAGAGACCCAGTACTTC. It is translated as CASSLNEEGETQYF.

The chain carries TRBV7-6 and TRBJ2-2, with 7 bases identical to TRBD2. V gave up 2 bases and J gave up 0 bases; unmatched junction bases: 6. The CDR3 has 17 residues. Germline CDR1 and CDR2: SGHVS and FNYEAQ. The CDR3 DNA reads as TGTGCCAGCAGCTTACTGCCCGGACTAGCGAACACCGGGGAGCTGTTTTTT. Encoded protein: CASSLLPGLANTGELFF.

This chain uses TRBV10-3 with TRBJ1-2, with 7 bases that match TRBD1. Per germline, CDR1 ENHRY and CDR2 SYGVKD. This CDR3 is built from 15 residues. The junction had 8 bases not matched to a gene; V was cut back by 4 bases and J by 3 bases. CDR3 region: CAISVQRTGDYGYTF. The CDR3 nucleotides are TGTGCCATCAGTGTACAAAGAACAGGGGACTATGGCTACACCTTC.

This clone was found a few times. The sample carries other DNA sequences with the same CDR3. The rearrangement uses TRBV28 and TRBJ2-7; 9 nucleotides agree with TRBD1. The length of the CDR3 is 14 residues. J lost 0 bases, V lost 5 bases, and 2 bases had no gene match. Germline V gene data show CDR1 as MDHEN and CDR2 as SYDVKM. The CDR3 sequence: CASSGTGSSYEQYF. CDR3 sequence (DNA): TGTGCCAGCAGTGGGACAGGGAGCTCCTACGAGCAGTACTTC.

The chain recombines TRBV27 with TRBJ2-5; the D gene could be TRBD1 or TRBD2 (5 bases each). V was clipped by 4 bases and J by 4 bases, with 13 bases between them. This CDR3 is built from 14 residues. In germline, CDR1 is MNHEY, CDR2 SMNVEV (reference sequence). CDR3 nucleotides: TGTGCCAGCAGTTCCCTGGGGACGTTAGAGACCCAGTACTTC. Its protein is CASSSLGTLETQYF.

The chain joins TRBV11-1 to TRBJ2-2, with D tentatively TRBD1 (5 bases). V lost 1 base and J 4 bases, leaving 13 bases between the germline ends. The CDR3 runs to 16 residues. Germline assignment: CDR1 SGHAT and CDR2 FQDESV (reference sequence). DNA for the CDR3: TGTGCCAGCAGCTTAGTGTCTTGGGGCCTCACCGGGGAGCTGTTTTTT. Protein: CASSLVSWGLTGELFF.

The V and J genes are TRBV19 and TRBJ2-7; D is ambiguous. This CDR3 is built from 11 residues. V shed 7 bases and J shed 3 bases, with 7 bases lying between them. The germline gives CDR1 LNHDA, CDR2 SQIVND (reference sequence). For the CDR3, the DNA is TGTGCCAGTACCTTCGTCTACGAGCAGTACTTC. Protein product: CASTFVYEQYF.

The J gene is TRBJ2-1, the V gene TRBV9, with 10 positions matching TRBD1. V lost 4 bases to trimming and J lost 4 bases; unmatched junction nucleotides: 8. The CDR3 has 16 residues. Germline CDR1 is SGDLS and CDR2 is YYNGEE. This CDR3 is CASSPEPGQGYNEQFF. The CDR3 DNA follows: TGTGCCAGCAGCCCTGAGCCGGGACAGGGGTACAATGAGCAGTTCTTC.

V is TRBV9 and J is TRBJ2-3; TRBD2 agrees at 8 bases. The CDR3 runs to 14 residues. Trimming cost V 3 bases and J 6 bases; bases outside gene matches: 6. Per the germline V gene, CDR1 is SGDLS and CDR2 is YYNGEE. The CDR3 DNA reads as TGTGCCAGCAGCGCGAGCGGGAGAAGTGATACGCAGTATTTT. This encodes CASSASGRSDTQYF.

V usage is TRBV5-6 and J usage is TRBJ2-5; D might be TRBD2 (6 bases). Trimming pared 4 bases from V and 5 bases from J, leaving 18 bases between. Germline CDR1 is SGHDT and CDR2 is YYEEEE. CDR3 length: 15 amino acids. CDR3 sequence reads: CASSPMEGLGETQYF. The CDR3 bases are TGTGCCAGCAGCCCGATGGAGGGATTAGGGGAGACCCAGTACTTC.

The V and J genes are TRBV30 and TRBJ1-4; 10 bases align to TRBD1. This CDR3 comprises 17 residues. The V gene's germline CDR1 is GTSNPN and CDR2 SVGIG (reference sequence). The ends lost 2 bases at V and 4 bases at J; junction bases unmatched: 10. CDR3 region: CAWSRGQGEVHNEKLFF. DNA for the CDR3: TGTGCCTGGAGTCGAGGACAGGGGGAGGTCCATAATGAAAAACTGTTTTTT.

CDR3 amino acids: CASSSGVDTQYF. CDR3 DNA sequence: TGTGCCAGCAGCTCTGGGGTAGATACGCAGTATTTT. The V call is TRBV7-9, the J call TRBJ2-3; D is undetermined. Germline CDR1 reads SEHNR; CDR2 reads FQNEAQ (reference sequence). Trimming shortened V by 4 bases and J by 5 bases, and 7 bases separated the two germline ends. The CDR3 is made up of 12 amino acids.

V usage is TRBV28 and J usage is TRBJ2-1; the match to TRBD2 covers 13 bases. CDR1 and CDR2 from the germline V gene are MDHEN and SYDVKM. V shed 10 bases, J shed 9 bases, and the junction held 6 bases outside the gene matches. There are 13 residues in the CDR3. CDR3 sequence: CATTSGGVGEQFF. The CDR3 nucleotides are TGTGCCACCACTAGCGGGGGGGTCGGTGAGCAGTTCTTC. The full variable domain, rest sourced from reference TRBV28 and TRBJ2-1, is DVKVTQSSRYLVKRTGEKVFLECVQDMDHENMFWYRQDPGLGLRLIYFSYDVKMKEKGDIPEGYSVSREKKERFSLILESASTNQTSMYLCATTSGGVGEQFFGPGTRLTVL.

J is TRBJ2-7 and V is TRBV4-1; a possible D gene is TRBD1 (6 bases). V was pared by 3 bases and J by 6 bases, with 18 bases between. The CDR3 extends over 15 amino acids. Germline CDR1 is MGHRA and CDR2 is YSYEKL. The CDR3 is CASSHKQGYLSEQYF. The CDR3 DNA reads TGCGCCAGCAGCCACAAACAGGGTTACCTCTCCGAGCAGTACTTC.

CDR3 coding DNA: TGCAGCGTTTACGCCGGGACAGTGGCGAGCCTGACTTACTATGGCTACACCTTC. Translated: CSVYAGTVASLTYYGYTF. The J gene is TRBJ1-2, the V gene TRBV29-1; 7 bases are shared with TRBD1. The junction had 21 bases not matched to a gene; V was cut back by 5 bases and J by 3 bases. The CDR3 has 18 amino acids. The germline V gene has CDR1 SQVTM and CDR2 ANQGSEA.

The count of this clone is one. This CDR3 is CASSQDPAGGENTEAFF. The CDR3 region has the DNA TGCGCCAGCAGCCAAGACCCCGCAGGCGGAGAGAACACTGAAGCTTTCTTT. This chain uses TRBV4-3 with TRBJ1-1; D unresolved. V lost 0 bases and J 1 base, leaving 15 bases between the germline ends. The length of the CDR3 is 17 residues. Per germline, CDR1 LGHNA and CDR2 YSLEER.

The chain couples TRBV6-1 to TRBJ2-2; 11 bases map to TRBD1. The CDR3 length is 18 residues. In germline, CDR1 is MNHNS, CDR2 SASEGT. The trim removed 3 bases at V and 0 bases at J, leaving 6 bases unmatched. CDR3 coding DNA: TGTGCCAGCAGTGACCCGGGACAGGGGGTTCCGAACACCGGGGAGCTGTTTTTT. Amino acids: CASSDPGQGVPNTGELFF.

CDR3 in DNA: TGTGCCAGCAGTGACCGCGGGGGGTCGGATACGCAGTATTTT. Translating it yields CASSDRGGSDTQYF. The chain couples TRBV6-4 to TRBJ2-3, with 8 bases aligning to TRBD2. The V gene end was trimmed by 2 bases and the J gene end by 6 bases; junction bases not matched to a gene: 4. Germline lookup yields CDR1 MRHNA and CDR2 SNTAGT. The CDR3 is 14 amino acids.

The CDR3 DNA is TGCGCCAGCAGCCAAGATACCGTCGAGACGAGCTCCTACGAGCAGTACTTC. It yields the protein CASSQDTVETSSYEQYF. V and J are TRBV4-3 and TRBJ2-7; D remains ambiguous. Trimming cost V 0 bases and J 0 bases, with 15 bases left between them. The germline V gene has CDR1 LGHNA and CDR2 YSLEER. CDR3 length: 17 residues.

In regard to this clone: This CDR3 is also generated by other DNA sequences in the sample. This chain links TRBV5-1 with TRBJ2-7; D is undetermined. The V end was cut by 0 bases, the J end by 2 bases, with 6 bases between. The germline gives CDR1 SGHRS, CDR2 YFSETQ. The CDR3 has 13 amino acids. The CDR3 nucleotides are TGCGCCAGCAGCTTGGAGTCCGCCTACGAGCAGTACTTC. It encodes CASSLESAYEQYF.